The clone carrying this T cell receptor beta chain was counted only a few times. Antigen specificity is unknown. The source of the sample is a study of post-analysis software for immune sequencing data. Study-wide context: Relapsing-remitting, secondary progressive and progressive-relapsing courses of multiple sclerosis were included. Study-level points and caveats: Higher frequency in patients than in controls was seen for roughly 5 TRBV segments, with TRBV5-6, TRBV5-1 and TRBV20-1 among them.

Germline V lookup: CDR1 KGHDR, CDR2 SFDVKD. J was trimmed by 3 bases and V by 5 bases; bases with no gene match: 9. There are 16 residues in the CDR3. Each TCR beta cDNA library carried unique molecular identifiers. TCRdb passed the PCR reads through MiXCR, listing each CDR3 protein once. The data hold about 460,000 distinct CDR3 sequences, with less than 45% observed a single time. Sequencing used blood. The chain is built from TRBV24-1 and TRBJ2-1; TRBD2 aligns across 7 bases. The sequence was obtained from a girl aged 5-17 years with multiple sclerosis. CDR3 in amino acids: CATSAMRAGVYNEQFF. The CDR3 DNA reads TGTGCCACCAGTGCCATGCGGGCGGGAGTCTACAATGAGCAGTTCTTC.